These 2 T cell receptor beta chains were sequenced from one sample in a study of spatial heterogeneity in lung cancer. Noted time point: sample taken at primary tumor resection. Unsorted whole RNA samples from tumor, nontumor lung or frozen PBMC were sequenced. One entry per CDR3 protein, called by TCRdb with MiXCR from the 5' RACE reads. The sample carries about 82,000 distinct CDR3 sequences, 10% to 15% recorded once. Sequenced material: PBMCs, taken at surgery. Receptor source: a male donor with early-stage non-small cell lung cancer.

The V gene is TRBV6-2 or TRBV6-3, the J gene TRBJ1-1; no definite D call. The V end was cut by 2 bases, the J end by 0 bases, with 16 bases between. Germline-derived CDR1 and CDR2 are MNHEY and SVGEGT. CDR3 size: 17 residues. The CDR3 is CASSYPDRGSMNTEAFF. The CDR3, as DNA: TGTGCCAGCAGTTACCCGGACCGTGGGTCCATGAACACTGAAGCTTTCTTT.

This chain links TRBV29-1 with TRBJ1-1; no clear D. This CDR3 contains 13 residues. V was clipped by 4 bases and J by 1 base, with 10 bases between them. Per germline, CDR1 SQVTM and CDR2 ANQGSEA. As DNA, the CDR3 is TGCAGCGTTGTAGCAGGCGGGAACACTGAAGCTTTCTTT. Amino acid sequence: CSVVAGGNTEAFF.